Below are 22 T cell receptor beta chains sequenced from a single sample in a study of blood T cell repertoires in COVID-19. TCRdb's table, derived via immunoSEQ multiplex PCR, lists solely in-frame clones and lacks some. The sample shows about 78,000 clones, around 83% of them seen only once. The specimen sequenced was peripheral blood. The receptors shown here come from a man aged 50 to 59 with acute or convalescent COVID-19.

The rearrangement links TRBV19 to TRBJ2-2; D is perhaps TRBD2 (5 bases). Between the trimmed V and J ends, which lost 3 bases and 2 bases, there was a span of 13 bases. The germline V gene has CDR1 LNHDA and CDR2 SQIVND (reference sequence). This CDR3 is 16 amino acids long. DNA of the CDR3: TGTGCCAGTAGTATCCCCGGACTGGGTAACACCGGGGAGCTGTTTTTT. Its translation is CASSIPGLGNTGELFF.

The V call is TRBV27, the J call TRBJ1-2, with 7 bases identical to TRBD1. V gave up 5 bases and J gave up 3 bases; unmatched junction bases: 12. The CDR3 length is 16 residues. CDR1 MNHEY and CDR2 SMNVEV come from the germline V gene (reference sequence). The CDR3 here is CASSVSQGVRYYGYTF. In DNA, the CDR3 is TGTGCCAGCAGTGTGAGTCAGGGGGTCCGATACTATGGCTACACCTTC.

For the CDR3, the DNA is TGTGCCAGCAGTACCAGAGGATCACCCCTCCACTTT. Residues: CASSTRGSPLHF. The V and J genes are TRBV28 and TRBJ1-6; D gene ambiguous. The CDR3 consists of 12 residues. Deletions cut 5 bases from V and 10 bases from J, with 9 bases between. From germline, CDR1 is MDHEN and CDR2 SYDVKM.

The chain has TRBV7-8 and TRBJ2-1; TRBD1 might be the D (5 bases). This CDR3 has 15 amino acids. Trimming took 5 bases from V and 0 from J, leaving 11 bases between them. Germline lookup yields CDR1 SGHVS and CDR2 FQNEAQ. As DNA, the CDR3 is TGTGCCAGCAGCCGAGACAGCAACTCCTACAATGAGCAGTTCTTC. Protein product: CASSRDSNSYNEQFF.

The rearrangement joins TRBV13 to TRBJ2-2; TRBD1 might be the D (6 bases). CDR1 is PRHDT and CDR2 is FYEKMQ in the germline V gene (reference sequence). V lost 3 bases, J lost 7 bases, and 9 bases lay in between. The CDR3 runs 13 residues. This chain's CDR3 is CASSFSGVGELFF. The CDR3 DNA reads TGTGCCAGCAGCTTCTCAGGGGTCGGGGAGCTGTTTTTT. The whole variable domain, remainder taken from reference TRBV13 and TRBJ2-2, is AAGVIQSPRHLIKEKRETATLKCYPIPRHDTVYWYQQGPGQDPQFLISFYEKMQSDKGSIPDRFSAQQFSDYHSELNMSSLELGDSALYFCASSFSGVGELFFGEGSRLTVL.

This chain joins TRBV2 and TRBJ1-2; TRBD1 agrees at 8 bases. From germline, CDR1 is SNHLY and CDR2 FYNNEI. V gave up 7 bases and J gave up 2 bases; unmatched junction bases: 6. This CDR3 spans 14 amino acids. The CDR3 reads CASNSDRANYGYTF. In DNA, the CDR3 is TGTGCCAGCAATTCGGACAGGGCCAACTATGGCTACACCTTC.

The CDR3 loop is CAIKLGSGLNYGYTF. CDR3 in DNA: TGTGCCATCAAGCTAGGCTCCGGGTTAAACTATGGCTACACCTTC. The chain uses TRBV10-3 and TRBJ1-2; D gene unclear. The germline CDR1 and CDR2 sequences are ENHRY and SYGVKD. The V end was cut by 7 bases, the J end by 2 bases, with 17 bases between. CDR3 length: 15 amino acids.

This clone was detected once. At one boundary the junction diverges from the germline segment, which might be a read error. This chain's CDR3 is CASSLEQDRARWF. The CDR3 DNA reads as TGTGCCAGCAGTTTAGAACAGGACCGGGCAAGATGGTTT. The chain has TRBV12-3 or TRBV12-4 and TRBJ1-5; a weak D match, TRBD1 (5 bases). This CDR3 is 13 amino acids long.

The V and J genes are TRBV27 and TRBJ1-1, with 11 positions matching TRBD1. After removal of 6 bases from V and 1 base from J, the junction contained 4 bases not matched to a gene. There are 15 residues in the CDR3. Germline values: CDR1 MNHEY, CDR2 SMNVEV (reference sequence). The CDR3 nucleotides read TGTGCCAGCAGGGACAGGGGGCCGGGGAACACTGAAGCTTTCTTT. Its protein is CASRDRGPGNTEAFF.

The chain joins TRBV6-6 to TRBJ2-3; 8 bases agree with TRBD2. Germline-derived CDR1 and CDR2 are MNHNY and SVGAGI (reference sequence). This CDR3 has 17 residues. Germline trimming cut 5 bases from V and 6 bases from J; bases unmatched to any gene: 16. CDR3 amino acids: CASSPSREGLTGDTQYF. CDR3 in DNA: TGTGCCAGCAGTCCATCACGGGAGGGACTCACGGGGGATACGCAGTATTTT.

This sequence joins TRBV7-2 and TRBJ2-7; unclear D gene. The CDR3 totals 12 residues. Germline CDR1 is SGHTA and CDR2 is FQGNSA. V lost 1 base to trimming and J lost 3 bases, with 4 bases between them. The CDR3 here is CASSLDNYEQYF. Written as DNA, the CDR3 is TGTGCCAGCAGCTTAGATAACTACGAGCAGTACTTC.

The rearrangement uses TRBV6-5 and TRBJ2-1; D is undetermined. The CDR3 spans 15 residues. V dropped 2 bases and J dropped 3 bases, with 11 bases sitting between them. CDR1 MNHEY and CDR2 SVGAGI come from the germline V gene. CDR3 sequence: CASSYDPAGYNEQFF. CDR3 nucleotide sequence: TGTGCCAGCAGTTACGACCCAGCAGGCTACAATGAGCAGTTCTTC.

The CDR3 region has the DNA TGTGCCAGCAGCCAAGATGAAAGGAGGTACGAGCAGTACTTC. This sequence encodes CASSQDERRYEQYF. The rearrangement uses TRBV4-2 and TRBJ2-7; weak D call: TRBD2 (5 bases). Germline-derived CDR1 and CDR2 are LGHNA and YNFKEQ. The V and J ends lost 0 bases and 4 bases respectively, with 10 bases between them. This CDR3 spans 14 amino acids.

The rearrangement links TRBV10-3 to TRBJ1-1; 8 nucleotides agree with TRBD1. Germline assignment: CDR1 ENHRY and CDR2 SYGVKD. The ends lost 7 bases at V and 0 bases at J; junction bases unmatched: 4. This CDR3 is built from 14 residues. The CDR3 DNA is TGTGCCATCAAACAGACAGGGGTGAACACTGAAGCTTTCTTT. Its translation is CAIKQTGVNTEAFF.

This chain joins TRBV5-1 and TRBJ2-4; maybe TRBD1 (6 bases). Germline V gene lookup returns CDR1 SGHRS and CDR2 YFSETQ. The CDR3 spans 14 residues. Trimming took off 1 base at V and 8 bases at J, with 13 bases between the two ends. The CDR3 DNA reads TGCGCCAGCAGCTTGATGGACAGATGGGACATTCAGTACTTC. Translation gives CASSLMDRWDIQYF.

A single count supports this clone. This CDR3 is CASSLEGQPQHF. In DNA form, the CDR3 reads TGTGCCAGCAGCCTTGAGGGTCAGCCCCAGCATTTT. The chain links TRBV7-8 to TRBJ1-5, with D unclear. The CDR3 totals 12 residues. Germline CDR1 and CDR2: SGHVS and FQNEAQ. The ends were cut back, 5 bases at V and 6 bases at J, with 8 bases in the middle. Filled out from reference TRBV7-8 and TRBJ1-5, the complete variable domain reads GAGVSQSPRYKVAKRGQDVALRCDPISGHVSLFWYQQALGQGPEFLTYFQNEAQLDKSGLPSDRFFAERPEGSVSTLKIQRTQQEDSAVYLCASSLEGQPQHFGDGTRLSIL.

The chain uses TRBV25-1 and TRBJ1-1; D gene ambiguous. Germline lookup yields CDR1 MGHDK and CDR2 SYGVNS. The CDR3 consists of 11 residues. Trimming shortened V by 6 bases and J by 5 bases, and 7 bases separated the two germline ends. CDR3: CASRWSTEAFF. CDR3 DNA: TGTGCCAGCAGGTGGAGTACTGAAGCTTTCTTT.

The chain links TRBV27 to TRBJ2-5; TRBD2 matches at 11 bases. V lost 6 bases and J lost 5; bases outside the gene matches: 14. The germline gives CDR1 MNHEY, CDR2 SMNVEV (reference sequence). The CDR3 is 17 amino acids. CDR3 sequence reads: CASSLSGTSGTSETQYF. The CDR3 coding sequence is TGTGCCAGCAGCCTTTCTGGGACTAGCGGAACCTCGGAGACCCAGTACTTC.

This clone was seen only once. The V and J genes are TRBV5-4 and TRBJ2-1, with TRBD2 matching over 15 bases. J gave up 8 bases and V 10 bases, and 4 bases lay outside the gene matches. From germline, CDR1 is SGHNT and CDR2 YYREEE (reference sequence). The length of the CDR3 is 13 residues. The CDR3 region has the DNA TGTGCCTTTGGACTAGCGGGAGGGGATGAGCAGTTCTTC. Translation: CAFGLAGGDEQFF. Full variable domain (rest looked up from reference TRBV5-4 and TRBJ2-1): ETGVTQSPTHLIKTRGQQVTLRCSSQSGHNTVSWYQQALGQGPQFIFQYYREEENGRGNFPPRFSGLQFPNYSSELNVNALELDDSALYLCAFGLAGGDEQFFGPGTRLTVL.

CDR3 DNA: TGTGCCAGCAGTTTTTCAGGGGATAGTCGGCCCCAGCATTTT. Protein sequence: CASSFSGDSRPQHF. The chain joins TRBV28 to TRBJ1-5; tentatively, D is TRBD1 (6 bases). The V and J ends lost 3 bases and 9 bases respectively, with 15 bases between them. The germline CDR1 and CDR2 sequences are MDHEN and SYDVKM. CDR3 length equals 14 residues.

This clone came up a few times. The V and J genes are TRBV18 and TRBJ2-1; TRBD2 matches 9 bases. V lost 0 bases, J lost 7 bases, and 7 bases stayed unmatched. The length of the CDR3 is 16 residues. In germline, CDR1 is KGHSH, CDR2 LQKENI. CDR3 sequence: CASSPPSGGSGNEQFF. The DNA for the CDR3 is TGTGCCAGCTCACCACCTAGCGGGGGATCGGGAAATGAGCAGTTCTTC.

This clone was detected only a few times. The chain combines TRBV11-2 with TRBJ1-3; 9 positions agree with TRBD1. Germline assignment: CDR1 SGHAT and CDR2 FQNNGV. This CDR3 region has 19 residues. V shed 1 base and J 0 bases; nucleotides not matched to a gene: 10. The chain's CDR3 is CASSLGGMTGGSSGNTIYF. For the CDR3, the DNA is TGTGCCAGCAGCTTAGGGGGGATGACAGGGGGTTCCTCTGGAAACACCATATATTTT.